The rows below give T cell receptor beta chains drawn from one sample of a study of identical twins. MiXCR, run by TCRdb on the 5' RACE reads, gives a single entry per CDR3 protein. This repertoire shows some 730,000 distinct CDR3 sequences, about 20% found once; its top ten account for roughly 13%. This same sample was also part of a study on T cells expressing NK-cell markers.

The sequencing sample was made of PBMCs. The receptor set was obtained from a woman between 18 and 29 years old in good health. CDR3s include the opening cysteine and the closing phenylalanine or tryptophan. A D gene is named only where the DNA matches it firmly. Size values are once, few and many counts, or a class for expanded clones, and some rows have none.

>TRBJ1-2|-|12|TRBV3-1|-
TGTGCCAGCAGCCAACGAGTGTTTGGCTACACCTTC
CASSQRVFGYTF
>TRBJ2-7|TRBD1|15|TRBV20-1|few
TGCAGTGCTAGGGTGACAGGGGGCCGTCAAGGCGAGCAGTACTTC
CSARVTGGRQGEQYF
>TRBJ2-1|-|15|TRBV12-3/TRBV12-4|few
TGTGCCAGCAAGATCAGGCAGGGCGGTTACAATGAGCAGTTCTTC
CASKIRQGGYNEQFF
>TRBJ1-2|-|13|TRBV12-3/TRBV12-4|few
TGTGCCAGCAGACCACAGGGCAACTATGGCTACACCTTC
CASRPQGNYGYTF
>TRBJ2-2|-|16|TRBV5-1|few
TGCGCCAGCAGCTTGGAGGCACACTCGAACACCGGGGAGCTGTTTTTT
CASSLEAHSNTGELFF
>TRBJ2-3|TRBD2|17|TRBV7-9|-
TGTGCCAGCAGCTGGACTCTAGCGGGGGGTGGCACAGATACGCAGTATTTT
CASSWTLAGGGTDTQYF
>TRBJ2-1|-|14|TRBV7-2|-
TGTGCCAGCAGCCAGATAGGGATCTACAATGAGCAGTTCTTC
CASSQIGIYNEQFF
>TRBJ1-2|-|11|TRBV12-3/TRBV12-4|many
TGTGCCAGCAGTTTATTATATGGCTACACCTTC
CASSLLYGYTF
>TRBJ2-1|TRBD2|17|TRBV7-2|-
TGTGCCAGCAGCTTAGTGTGGACTAGCGGGAGGGCCGGTGAGCAGTTCTTC
CASSLVWTSGRAGEQFF
>TRBJ2-2|TRBD1|15|TRBV12-3/TRBV12-4|few
TGTGCCAGCAGTTTTTGGACAGGAAGGACCGGGGAGCTGTTTTTT
CASSFWTGRTGELFF
>TRBJ2-3|-|14|TRBV7-3|few
TGTGCCAGCAGCTTCCCGGGGACCACAGATACGCAGTATTTT
CASSFPGTTDTQYF
>TRBJ2-5|-|11|TRBV6-5|-
TGTGCCAGCAGTTCCGCCGGGACCCAGTACTTC
CASSSAGTQYF
>TRBJ2-3|-|14|TRBV29-1|few
TGCAGCGTTGACGAGGGTGGGGGTTCAGATACGCAGTATTTT
CSVDEGGGSDTQYF
>TRBJ2-5|TRBD2|16|TRBV9|once
TGTGCCAGCAGCCCCCGACTAGCGGAGATCCAAGAGACCCAGTACTTC
CASSPRLAEIQETQYF
>TRBJ2-6|-|14|TRBV20-1|few
TGCAGTGCTAGCCCAGGGAAGTCGGCCAACGTCCTGACTTTC
CSASPGKSANVLTF
>TRBJ2-7|-|12|TRBV12-3/TRBV12-4|-
TGTGCCAGCAGTTTTTCCCCTCCTGAGCAGTACTTC
CASSFSPPEQYF
>TRBJ2-7|-|14|TRBV21-1|once
TGTGCCAGCAGCCGGGACAGGGCCTTCTACGAGCAGTACTTC
CASSRDRAFYEQYF
>TRBJ2-7|-|12|TRBV20-1|-
TGCAGTGCAGGCGGGTTAATCTACGAGCAGTACTTC
CSAGGLIYEQYF
>TRBJ2-3|-|14|TRBV29-1|few
TGCAGCGTTACAAGGGGACTTTCGGGAGATACGCAGTATTTT
CSVTRGLSGDTQYF
>TRBJ2-1|TRBD1|13|TRBV19|-
TGTGCCAGTAGTATCAGTAGACAGGGCGGGCAGTTCTTC
CASSISRQGGQFF
>TRBJ2-1|-|14|TRBV5-6|-
TGTGCCAGCAGCCACGGGAGCTCCTACAATGAGCAGTTCTTC
CASSHGSSYNEQFF
>TRBJ2-7|-|11|TRBV27|few
TGTGCCAGCACTGGGTCGAACGAGCAGTACTTC
CASTGSNEQYF
>TRBJ1-5|-|14|TRBV12-3/TRBV12-4|-
TGTGCCAGCAGCGTCGCCAGGGATAATCAGCCCCAGCATTTT
CASSVARDNQPQHF
>TRBJ2-3|-|14|TRBV24-1|-
TGTGCCATCAGTGACCCGGCGGCGGCAGATACGCAGTATTTT
CAISDPAAADTQYF
>TRBJ2-5|TRBD1|13|TRBV29-1|few
TGCAGCGTTGTGAGGGGGCGCGGAGAGACCCAGTACTTC
CSVVRGRGETQYF
>TRBJ1-2|TRBD1|15|TRBV10-3|few
TGTGCCATCAGTGCCGGGACAGGGATTAACTATGGCTACACCTTC
CAISAGTGINYGYTF
>TRBJ2-1|-|15|TRBV5-1|-
TGCGCCAGCAGCTTCGTCCCGGGGCGCGAAAATGAGCAGTTCTTC
CASSFVPGRENEQFF
>TRBJ1-4|-|14|TRBV12-3/TRBV12-4|many
TGTGCCAGCAGTTTAGCGGAATGGAATGAAAAACTGTTTTTT
CASSLAEWNEKLFF
>TRBJ2-2|-|14|TRBV21-1|once
TGTGCCAGCACCCGGAGGACTCGCACCGGGGAGCTGTTTTTT
CASTRRTRTGELFF
>TRBJ1-1|TRBD1|14|TRBV10-3|-
TGTGCCACCAGTACCGGGACAGGCAACACTGAAGCTTTCTTT
CATSTGTGNTEAFF
>TRBJ2-1|-|14|TRBV5-1|-
TGCGCCAGCAGCTTGGCAACAGGGGGGGATGAGCAGTTCTTC
CASSLATGGDEQFF
>TRBJ2-7|TRBD1|12|TRBV20-1|-
TGCAGGAGGGACAGGGGGCTCGGTGAGCAGTACTTC
CRRDRGLGEQYF
>TRBJ1-1|-|11|TRBV20-1|few
TGCAGTGCCCCGGGCAGGCGCGGAGCTTTCTTT
CSAPGRRGAFF
>TRBJ2-1|TRBD2|15|TRBV10-1|few
TGCGCCAGCAGTGGCTCCACTAGCGGCTACAATGAGCAGTTCTTC
CASSGSTSGYNEQFF
>TRBJ2-1|-|17|TRBV13|-
TGTGCCAGCACCCAGACTCGTCTGCAGATCTCCTACAATGAGCAGTTCTTC
CASTQTRLQISYNEQFF
>TRBJ2-5|-|12|TRBV30|-
TGTGCCTGGAGTCCGAAGCAAGAGACCCAGTACTTC
CAWSPKQETQYF
>TRBJ2-1|TRBD2|14|TRBV5-1|few
TGCGCCAGCAGGACGGGAGGCCGGGAGGATGAGCAGTTCTTC
CASRTGGREDEQFF
>TRBJ1-3|-|15|TRBV7-9|-
TGTGCCAGCAGCTTAGTGTCAGCCTCTGGAAACACCATATATTTT
CASSLVSASGNTIYF
>TRBJ1-4|-|13|TRBV12-3/TRBV12-4|few
TGTGCCAGCAGTTTCGTCGGGGGTGAAAAACTGTTTTTT
CASSFVGGEKLFF
>TRBJ2-7|-|12|TRBV6-5|many
TGTGCCAGCAGTAAACCGGCGAGCGAGCAGTACTTC
CASSKPASEQYF
>TRBJ2-1|TRBD2|16|TRBV20-1|few
TGCAGTGCTAGACCACTAGCGGGAGAGGGGGGGCATGAGCAGTTCTTC
CSARPLAGEGGHEQFF
>TRBJ2-3|TRBD2|15|TRBV12-3/TRBV12-4|many
TGTGCCAGCAGTTCCCTAGCGGGAGGTGGAGATACGCAGTATTTT
CASSSLAGGGDTQYF
>TRBJ1-1|-|14|TRBV5-6|few
TGTGCCAGCAGCTTGGGGGTAACCGTCACTGAAGCTTTCTTT
CASSLGVTVTEAFF
>TRBJ2-1|TRBD2|16|TRBV20-1|many
TGCAGTGCTAGAGATGCAACTAGCGGGAGGGACAGTGAGCAGTTCTTC
CSARDATSGRDSEQFF
>TRBJ2-1|TRBD2|15|TRBV27|-
TGTGCCAGCAGTTCACTAGCGTGGACCTACAATGAGCAGTTCTTC
CASSSLAWTYNEQFF
>TRBJ1-6|-|15|TRBV27|once
TGTGCCAGCAGTTTATCGGGGTTGGGGCAATCACCCCTCCACTTT
CASSLSGLGQSPLHF
>TRBJ2-7|-|11|TRBV5-6|-
TGTGCCAGCAGCTACACGGTCGAGCAGTACTTC
CASSYTVEQYF
>TRBJ1-1|-|14|TRBV6-1|few
TGTGCCAGCAGTCCCGAAATGCGACAGACTGAAGCTTTCTTT
CASSPEMRQTEAFF
>TRBJ2-7|TRBD1|17|TRBV6-1|-
TGTGCCAGCAGCCAAACGTTTCCGGGACAGGGACGGCGAGAGCAGTACTTC
CASSQTFPGQGRREQYF
>TRBJ2-1|TRBD2|18|TRBV12-3/TRBV12-4|-
TGTGCCAGCAGTATATATACCGGGACTAGGGGCCCCTACAATGAGCAGTTCTTC
CASSIYTGTRGPYNEQFF
>TRBJ2-1|TRBD2|16|TRBV6-1|few
TGTGCCAGCAGCCCCGCCTCAGGGAGGGATTACAATGAGCAGTTCTTC
CASSPASGRDYNEQFF
>TRBJ2-3|TRBD1|14|TRBV29-1|few
TGCAGCGTTGAGGGGACAGGAAGCACAGATACGCAGTATTTT
CSVEGTGSTDTQYF
>TRBJ1-1|-|12|TRBV27|few
TGTGCCAGCGGCTATGAACACACTGAAGCTTTCTTT
CASGYEHTEAFF